This note documents a single TCR beta chain sequence. The antigen is unknown. It was with 60 Vbeta and 13 Jbeta primers that the PCR ran. Profiling relied on immunoSEQ multiplex PCR, and the TCRdb table lists in-frame clones only, not all of them. This sample has 90,000 to 150,000 clones, with 50% to 65% found just once. This sample is drawn from a study of cytomegalovirus exposure and HLA in healthy donors. The V end lost 3 bases, the J end lost 2 bases, and 13 bases lay between the germline ends. Germline V gives CDR1 SQVTM, CDR2 ANQGSEA. The CDR3 is made up of 14 amino acids. Whole-study findings and limits: TCR association rates varied by HLA locus in a later analysis, with DRB1 highest and HLA-C lowest. Researchers reportedly found TCR beta sequences accurately predicted most subjects' HLA-A and HLA-B alleles.

This chain joins TRBV29-1 and TRBJ2-5; weak D call: TRBD2 (6 bases). The specimen was PBMCs. The source is a middle-aged man in good health and CMV-seropositive. CDR3 region: CSVELGRGQETQYF. The CDR3 DNA reads TGCAGCGTTGAGTTGGGGCGGGGTCAAGAGACCCAGTACTTC.